A selection of T cell receptor beta chains follows, all from one sample in a study of T cell repertoires in cytomegalovirus infection. TCRdb re-called the reads through MiXCR, storing one row per CDR3 protein. The table includes approximately 190,000 distinct CDR3 sequences, about 28% detected once. The source material was PBMCs. The receptors derive from a human donor in good health (CMV status not recorded). Some clones in this sample may be carry-over from other donors' samples. CDR3s include the opening cysteine and the closing phenylalanine or tryptophan. The order of the fields is V gene, CDR3 protein.

TRBV12-5	CASGFNLPGQGEDSPLHF
TRBV12-3/TRBV12-4	CASSSPVIGTEAFF
TRBV7-6	CASSDLLANEQYF
TRBV7-6	CASSASPVGIGNEQFF
TRBV10-3	CAISESWELHSNQPQHF
TRBV7-2	CASSTTGTGNSPLHF
TRBV7-2	CASSLGSLSGELFF
TRBV4-1	CASSQEIGGGAGANVLTF
TRBV7-2	CASSLWTGSQATQYF
TRBV2	CASRARENLGSPLHF
TRBV7-3	CASSLLGGSKTEAFF
TRBV20-1	CSVALQGGYGYTF
TRBV12-3/TRBV12-4	CASSLSATSGANVLTF
TRBV7-2	CASSPRARTNEKLFF
TRBV5-1	CASARDREALYYF
TRBV9	CASSPQAFTSYEQYF